This record covers a single TCR beta chain. Here immunoSEQ multiplex PCR was the method, and the copy in TCRdb shows in-frame clones only, minus some. The sample has about 84,000 clones, 94% seen once. This specimen belongs to a study of OX40 agonist ivuxolimab in advanced cancers. Germline lookup yields CDR1 MDHEN and CDR2 SYDVKM. The CDR3 runs to 13 residues. J was trimmed by 8 bases and V by 5 bases; bases with no gene match: 6. The sequencing used CD4+ or CD8+ T cells sorted from blood, collected in a trial of the OX40 agonist ivuxolimab. The sequence was collected from an adult with an advanced solid tumor such as melanoma, head and neck, liver or kidney cancer. The chain joins TRBV28 to TRBJ2-1, with 7 bases that match TRBD1. The CDR3 loop reads CASSKQGTHEQFF. CDR3 DNA: TGTGCCAGCAGTAAACAGGGGACGCATGAGCAGTTCTTC.